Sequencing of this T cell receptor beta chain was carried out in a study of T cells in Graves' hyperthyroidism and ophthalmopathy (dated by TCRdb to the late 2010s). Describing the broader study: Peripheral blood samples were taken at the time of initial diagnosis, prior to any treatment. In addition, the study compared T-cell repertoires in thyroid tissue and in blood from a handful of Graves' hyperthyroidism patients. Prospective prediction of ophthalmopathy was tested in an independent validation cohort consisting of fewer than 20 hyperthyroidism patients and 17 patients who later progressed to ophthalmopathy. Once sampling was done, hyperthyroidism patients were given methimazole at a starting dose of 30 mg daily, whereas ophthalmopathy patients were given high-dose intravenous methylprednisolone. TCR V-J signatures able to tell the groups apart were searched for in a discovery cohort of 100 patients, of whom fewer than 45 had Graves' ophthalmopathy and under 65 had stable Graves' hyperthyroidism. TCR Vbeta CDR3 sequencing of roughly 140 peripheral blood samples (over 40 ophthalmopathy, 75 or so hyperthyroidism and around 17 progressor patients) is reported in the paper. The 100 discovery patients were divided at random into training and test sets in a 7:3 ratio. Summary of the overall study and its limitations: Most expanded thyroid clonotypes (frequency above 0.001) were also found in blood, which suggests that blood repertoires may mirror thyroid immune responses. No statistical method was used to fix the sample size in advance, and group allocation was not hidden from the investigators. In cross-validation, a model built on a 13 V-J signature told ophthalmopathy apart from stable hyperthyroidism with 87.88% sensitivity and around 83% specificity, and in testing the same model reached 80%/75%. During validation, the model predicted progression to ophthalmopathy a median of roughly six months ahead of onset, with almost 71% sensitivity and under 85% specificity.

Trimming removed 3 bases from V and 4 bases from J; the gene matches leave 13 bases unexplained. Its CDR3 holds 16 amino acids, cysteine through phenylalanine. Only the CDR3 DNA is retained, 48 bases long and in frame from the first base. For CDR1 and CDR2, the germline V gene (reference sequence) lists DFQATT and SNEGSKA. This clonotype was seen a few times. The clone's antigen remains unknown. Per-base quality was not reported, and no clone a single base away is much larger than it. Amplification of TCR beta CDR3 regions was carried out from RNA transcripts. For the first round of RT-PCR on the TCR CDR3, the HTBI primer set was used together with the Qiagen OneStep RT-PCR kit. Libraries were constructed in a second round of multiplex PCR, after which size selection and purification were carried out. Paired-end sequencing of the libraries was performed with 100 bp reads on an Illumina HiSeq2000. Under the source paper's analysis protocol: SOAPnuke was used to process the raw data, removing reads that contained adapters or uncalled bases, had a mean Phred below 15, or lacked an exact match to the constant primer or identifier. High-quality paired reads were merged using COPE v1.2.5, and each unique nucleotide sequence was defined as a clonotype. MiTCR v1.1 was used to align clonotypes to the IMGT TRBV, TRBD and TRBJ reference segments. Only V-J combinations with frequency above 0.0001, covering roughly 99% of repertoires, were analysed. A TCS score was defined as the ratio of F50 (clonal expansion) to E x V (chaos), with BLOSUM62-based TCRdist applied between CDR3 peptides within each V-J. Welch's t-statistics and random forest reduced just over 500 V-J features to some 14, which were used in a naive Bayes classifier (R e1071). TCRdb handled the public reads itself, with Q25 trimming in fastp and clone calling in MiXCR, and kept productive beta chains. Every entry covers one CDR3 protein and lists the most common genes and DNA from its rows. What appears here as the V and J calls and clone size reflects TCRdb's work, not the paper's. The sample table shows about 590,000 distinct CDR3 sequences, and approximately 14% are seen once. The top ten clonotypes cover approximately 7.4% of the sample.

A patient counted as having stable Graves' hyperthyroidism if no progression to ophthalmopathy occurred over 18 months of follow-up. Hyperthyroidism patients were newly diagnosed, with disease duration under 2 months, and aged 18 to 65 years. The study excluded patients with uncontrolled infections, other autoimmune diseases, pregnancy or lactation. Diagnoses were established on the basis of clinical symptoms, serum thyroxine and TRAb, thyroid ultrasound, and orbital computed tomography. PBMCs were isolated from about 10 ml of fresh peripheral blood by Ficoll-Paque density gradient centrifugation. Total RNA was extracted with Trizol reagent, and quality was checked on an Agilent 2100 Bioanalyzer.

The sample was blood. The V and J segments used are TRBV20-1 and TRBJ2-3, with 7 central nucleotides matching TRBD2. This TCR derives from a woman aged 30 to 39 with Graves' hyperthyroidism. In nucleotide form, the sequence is TGCAGTGCTAGGGGAGTAAGAGGGAGGGCCCCAGATACGCAGTATTTT. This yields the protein CSARGVRGRAPDTQYF.